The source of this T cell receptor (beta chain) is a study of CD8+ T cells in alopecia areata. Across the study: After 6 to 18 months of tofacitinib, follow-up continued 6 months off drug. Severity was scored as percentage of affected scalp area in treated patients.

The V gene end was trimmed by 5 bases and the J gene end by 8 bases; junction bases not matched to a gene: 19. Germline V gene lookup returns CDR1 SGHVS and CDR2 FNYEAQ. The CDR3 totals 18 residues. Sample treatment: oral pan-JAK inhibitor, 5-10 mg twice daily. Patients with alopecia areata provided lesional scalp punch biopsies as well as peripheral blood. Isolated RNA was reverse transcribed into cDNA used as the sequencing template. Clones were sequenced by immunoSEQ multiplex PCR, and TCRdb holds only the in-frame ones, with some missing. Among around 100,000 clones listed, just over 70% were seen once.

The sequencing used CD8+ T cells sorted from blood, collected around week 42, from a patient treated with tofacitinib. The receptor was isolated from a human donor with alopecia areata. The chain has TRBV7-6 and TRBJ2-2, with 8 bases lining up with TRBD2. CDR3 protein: CASSPTQAGGTIAGELFF. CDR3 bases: TGTGCCAGCAGCCCCACCCAGGCGGGGGGCACCATAGCTGGGGAGCTGTTTTTT.